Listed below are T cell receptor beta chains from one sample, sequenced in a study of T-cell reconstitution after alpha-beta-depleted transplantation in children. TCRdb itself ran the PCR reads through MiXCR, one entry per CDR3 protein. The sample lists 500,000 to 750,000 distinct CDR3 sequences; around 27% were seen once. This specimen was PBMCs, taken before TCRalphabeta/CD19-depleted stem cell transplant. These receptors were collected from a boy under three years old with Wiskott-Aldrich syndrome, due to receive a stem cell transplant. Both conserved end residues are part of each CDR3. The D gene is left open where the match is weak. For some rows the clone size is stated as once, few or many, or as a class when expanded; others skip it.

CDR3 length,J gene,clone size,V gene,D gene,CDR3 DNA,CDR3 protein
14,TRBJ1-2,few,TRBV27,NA,TGTGCCAGCAGTTTATCCGGAGGCCTCTATGGCTACACCTTC,CASSLSGGLYGYTF
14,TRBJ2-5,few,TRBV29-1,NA,TGCAGCGTTGGTCCGGGACACCCAATGGTGTCCCAGTACTTC,CSVGPGHPMVSQYF
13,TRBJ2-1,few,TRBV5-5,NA,TGTGCCAGCAGCTCCCCCGGCGGCGATGAGCAGTTCTTC,CASSSPGGDEQFF
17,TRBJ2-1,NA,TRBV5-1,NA,TGCGCCAGCAGCGGGTGGACGGCCCCCGGATTGGACAATGAGCAGTTCTTC,CASSGWTAPGLDNEQFF
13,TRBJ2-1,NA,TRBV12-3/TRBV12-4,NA,TGTGCCAGCAGTTTGGCGGGGAAGGTTGAGCAGTTCTTC,CASSLAGKVEQFF
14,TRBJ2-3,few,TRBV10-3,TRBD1,TGTGCCTCAATGACAGGGGTCGGCACAGATACGCAGTATTTT,CASMTGVGTDTQYF
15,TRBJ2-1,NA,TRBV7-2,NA,TGTGCCAGCAGCTTAGCGGTGGGCTCCTACAATGAGCAGTTCTTC,CASSLAVGSYNEQFF
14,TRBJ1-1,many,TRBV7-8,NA,TGTGCCAGCAGCTTATTGACGGGAAACACTGAAGCTTTCTTT,CASSLLTGNTEAFF
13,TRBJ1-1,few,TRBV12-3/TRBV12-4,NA,TGTGCCAGCAGTTTAAAGGTCGAAACTGAAGCTTTCTTT,CASSLKVETEAFF
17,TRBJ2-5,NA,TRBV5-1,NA,TGCGCCAGCGGTTCCGGGGCATTTCGTATTTACCAAGAGACCCAGTACTTC,CASGSGAFRIYQETQYF
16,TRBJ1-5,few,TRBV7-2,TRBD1,TGTGCCAGCAGCTTAGGAGGGACAGGATGGAGTCAGCCCCAGCATTTT,CASSLGGTGWSQPQHF
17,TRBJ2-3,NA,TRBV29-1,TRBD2,TGCAGCGTTGGAGTAGGAACTAGCGACGTACCCCCAGATACGCAGTATTTT,CSVGVGTSDVPPDTQYF
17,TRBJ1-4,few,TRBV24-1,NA,TGTGCCACCAGTGATTCCGGGGAAAGTAGCGGCCGAAGGAAACTGTTTTTT,CATSDSGESSGRRKLFF
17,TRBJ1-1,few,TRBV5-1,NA,TGCGCCAGCAGCTTGTATGGGGTGGGGGGTTCTGGCACTGAAGCTTTCTTT,CASSLYGVGGSGTEAFF
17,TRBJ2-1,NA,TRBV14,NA,TGTGCCAGCAGCCAATACGTGGGAGGTAGCTCCTACAATGAGCAGTTCTTC,CASSQYVGGSSYNEQFF
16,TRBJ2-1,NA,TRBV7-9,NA,TGTGCCAGCAGCTTAGTGCTAGCGACACTGCACAATGAGCAGTTCTTC,CASSLVLATLHNEQFF
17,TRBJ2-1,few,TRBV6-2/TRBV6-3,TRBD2,TGTGCCAGCACGAGGGACCAGACTAGCGGCTTAAACAATGAGCAGTTCTTC,CASTRDQTSGLNNEQFF
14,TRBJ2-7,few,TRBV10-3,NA,TGTGCCATCAGGTTCGGGAGTGATACCTACGAGCAGTACTTC,CAIRFGSDTYEQYF
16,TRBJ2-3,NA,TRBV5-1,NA,TGCGCCAGCAGCTTGGATGGGGAAGTAGTGACAGATACGCAGTATTTT,CASSLDGEVVTDTQYF
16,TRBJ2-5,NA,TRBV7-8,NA,TGTGCCAGCAGCTTCGGTTCCAGTAGTCGAGTAGAGACCCAGTACTTC,CASSFGSSSRVETQYF
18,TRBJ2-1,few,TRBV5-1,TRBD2,TGCGCCAGCAGCGATCAACAAGCCCTACTAGCGGGGGACAATGAGCAGTTCTTC,CASSDQQALLAGDNEQFF
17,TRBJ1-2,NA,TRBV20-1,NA,TGCAGTGCTAGAGCGGTCGGCAGGCCCTCGGGTAACTATGGCTACACCTTC,CSARAVGRPSGNYGYTF
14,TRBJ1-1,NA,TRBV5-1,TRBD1,TGCGCCAGCAGCGCCTCAGGGGGCGACACTGAAGCTTTCTTT,CASSASGGDTEAFF
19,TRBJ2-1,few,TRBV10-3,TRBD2,TGTGCCATCAGTGAGTTAGCTAGCGGGGCTAGGGGGGCCTACAATGAGCAGTTCTTC,CAISELASGARGAYNEQFF
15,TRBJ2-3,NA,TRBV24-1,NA,TGTGCCACCAGTGAGATCCTACTACCTACAGATACGCAGTATTTT,CATSEILLPTDTQYF
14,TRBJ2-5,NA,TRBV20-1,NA,TGCAGTGCTAGGGCACCGGATGGCCCGAAGACCCAGTACTTC,CSARAPDGPKTQYF